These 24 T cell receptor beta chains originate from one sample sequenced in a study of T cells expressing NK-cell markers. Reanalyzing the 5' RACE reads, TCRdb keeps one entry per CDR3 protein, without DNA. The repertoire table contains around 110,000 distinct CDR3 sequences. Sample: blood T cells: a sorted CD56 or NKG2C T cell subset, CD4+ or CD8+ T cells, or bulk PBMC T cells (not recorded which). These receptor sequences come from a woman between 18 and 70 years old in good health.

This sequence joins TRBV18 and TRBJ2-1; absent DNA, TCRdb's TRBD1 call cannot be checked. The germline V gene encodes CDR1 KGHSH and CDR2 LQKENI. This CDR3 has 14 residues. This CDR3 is CASTTGGGYNEQFF.

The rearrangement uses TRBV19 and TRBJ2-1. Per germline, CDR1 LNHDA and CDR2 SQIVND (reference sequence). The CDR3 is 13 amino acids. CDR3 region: CASSIGDFNEQFF. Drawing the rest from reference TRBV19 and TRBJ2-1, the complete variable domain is DGGITQSPKYLFRKEGQNVTLSCEQNLNHDAMYWYRQDPGQGLRLIYYSQIVNDFQKGDIAEGYSVSREKKESFPLTVTSAQKNPTAFYLCASSIGDFNEQFFGPGTRLTVL.

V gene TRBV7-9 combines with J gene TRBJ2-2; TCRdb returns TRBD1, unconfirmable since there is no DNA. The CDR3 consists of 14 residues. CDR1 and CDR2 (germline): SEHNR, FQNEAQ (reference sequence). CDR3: CASVRQPNTGELFF.

The CDR3 is CASSEGQGNEQYF. This rearrangement joins TRBV28 to TRBJ2-7; TCRdb gives TRBD1 as the D gene, but with no DNA this cannot be confirmed. Germline CDR1 is MDHEN and CDR2 is SYDVKM. CDR3 size: 13 residues.

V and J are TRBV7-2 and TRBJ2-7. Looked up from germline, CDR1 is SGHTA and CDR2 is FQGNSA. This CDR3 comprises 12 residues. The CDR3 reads CASSFDLYEQYF.

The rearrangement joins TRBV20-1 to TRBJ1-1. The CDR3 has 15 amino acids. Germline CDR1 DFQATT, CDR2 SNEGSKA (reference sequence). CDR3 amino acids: CSARDLWSTNTEAFF.

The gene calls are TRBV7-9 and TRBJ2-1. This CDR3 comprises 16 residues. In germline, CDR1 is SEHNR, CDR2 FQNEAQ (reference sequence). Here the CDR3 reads CASSPRSGRAFNEQFF.

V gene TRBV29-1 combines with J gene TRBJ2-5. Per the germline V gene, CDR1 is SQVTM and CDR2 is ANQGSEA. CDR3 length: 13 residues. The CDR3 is CSVETESKETQYF.

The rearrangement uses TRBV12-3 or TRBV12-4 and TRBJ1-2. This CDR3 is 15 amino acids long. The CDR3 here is CASSLARTTNYGYTF.

CDR3 sequence reads: CASSVGRANEQFF. J is TRBJ2-1 and V is TRBV9. The CDR3 contains 13 residues. Germline V CDR1 and CDR2: SGDLS, YYNGEE.

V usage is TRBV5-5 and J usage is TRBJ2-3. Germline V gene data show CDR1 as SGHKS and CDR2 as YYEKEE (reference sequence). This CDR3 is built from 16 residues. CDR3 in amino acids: CASSLVAVGAPDTQYF.

CDR3 residues: CAISESHRQGGSTDTQYF. The V and J genes are TRBV10-3 and TRBJ2-3; as DNA is missing, the TRBD1 call by TCRdb cannot be tested. Germline CDR1 reads ENHRY; CDR2 reads SYGVKD. This CDR3 contains 18 residues.

CDR3 residues: CASSQETASTDTQYF. This chain links TRBV3-1 with TRBJ2-3. The CDR3 runs to 15 residues. Per germline, CDR1 LGHDT and CDR2 YNNKEL (reference sequence).

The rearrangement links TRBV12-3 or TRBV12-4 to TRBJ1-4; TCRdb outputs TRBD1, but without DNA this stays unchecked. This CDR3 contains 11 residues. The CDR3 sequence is CASSPDEKLFF.

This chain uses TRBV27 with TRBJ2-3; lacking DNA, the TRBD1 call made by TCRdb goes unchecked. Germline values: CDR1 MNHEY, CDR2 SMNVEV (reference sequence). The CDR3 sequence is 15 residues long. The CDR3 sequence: CASSEDWGLSDTQYF.

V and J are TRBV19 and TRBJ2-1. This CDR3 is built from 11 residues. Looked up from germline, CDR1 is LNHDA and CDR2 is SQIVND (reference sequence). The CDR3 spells CASTDYNEQFF.

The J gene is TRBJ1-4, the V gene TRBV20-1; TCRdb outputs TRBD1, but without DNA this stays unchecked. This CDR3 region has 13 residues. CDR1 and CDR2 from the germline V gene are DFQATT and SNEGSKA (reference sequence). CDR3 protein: CSANRVLNEKLFF.

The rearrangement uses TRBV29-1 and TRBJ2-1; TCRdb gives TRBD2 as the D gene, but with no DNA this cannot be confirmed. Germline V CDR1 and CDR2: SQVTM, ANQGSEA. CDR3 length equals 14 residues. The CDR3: CSVRGTRTTNEQFF.

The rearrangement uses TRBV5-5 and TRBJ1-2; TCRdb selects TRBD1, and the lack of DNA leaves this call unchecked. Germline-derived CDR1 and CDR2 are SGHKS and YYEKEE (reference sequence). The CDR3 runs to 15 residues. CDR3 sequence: CASSPGGTGSYGYTF.

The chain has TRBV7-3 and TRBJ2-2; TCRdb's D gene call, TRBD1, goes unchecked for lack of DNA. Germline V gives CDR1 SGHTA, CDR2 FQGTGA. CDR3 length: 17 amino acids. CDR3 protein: CASSPNRDRANTGELFF.

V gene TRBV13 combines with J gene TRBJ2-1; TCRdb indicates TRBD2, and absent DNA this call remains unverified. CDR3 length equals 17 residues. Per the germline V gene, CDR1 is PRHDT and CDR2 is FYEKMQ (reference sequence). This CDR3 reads CASSFGPPGLGDNEQFF.

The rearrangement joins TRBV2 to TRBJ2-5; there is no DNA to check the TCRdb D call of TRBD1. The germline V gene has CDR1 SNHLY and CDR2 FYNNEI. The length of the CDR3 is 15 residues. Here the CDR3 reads CASSGLWGHGGTQYF.

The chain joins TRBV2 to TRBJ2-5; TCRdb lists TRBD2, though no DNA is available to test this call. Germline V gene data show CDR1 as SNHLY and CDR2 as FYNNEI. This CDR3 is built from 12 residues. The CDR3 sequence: CASKEDQETQYF.

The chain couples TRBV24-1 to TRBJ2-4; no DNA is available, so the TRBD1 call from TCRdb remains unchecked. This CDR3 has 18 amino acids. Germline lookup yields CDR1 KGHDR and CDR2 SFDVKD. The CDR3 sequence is CATSDLSGHVLAKNIQYF.